This T cell receptor (beta chain) was sequenced for a study of blood T cell repertoires in COVID-19. About the research overall: The origin of the acute and convalescent COVID-19 samples was the United States, Italy and Spain. PBMCs, B-cell-depleted T cells, or T cells were the source of the cDNA or gDNA that made up the material.

Germline CDR1 reads ENHRY; CDR2 reads SYGVKD. Trimming removed 3 bases from V and 1 base from J; junction bases left unmatched: 5. This CDR3 contains 17 residues. Seattle patients were enrolled while actively infected and followed longitudinally. Authors' processing steps: How many nucleated cells were present was estimated from reference gene primer amplification. Assay: immunoSEQ multiplex PCR; the TCRdb copy retains only in-frame clones and omits some. The DNA gave D and trimming, while V, J and clone size come from that table. The sample has fewer than 80,000 clones; 70% to 90% are singletons. The source of this sequence is an elderly man with COVID-19, enrolled during active disease. Sequenced input: peripheral blood. The rearrangement uses TRBV10-3 and TRBJ2-5, with TRBD2 matching over 13 bases. The chain's CDR3 is CAISDSGTSGTQETQYF. The DNA of the CDR3 is TGTGCCATCAGTGACTCCGGGACTAGCGGGACCCAAGAGACCCAGTACTTC.